These 21 T cell receptor beta chains were all obtained from the same sample, sequenced in a study of shared clonotypes between healthy human individuals (TCRdb year 2020). The library was produced with the immunoSEQ multiplex PCR assay. The immuneACCESS repertoire file appears here via TCRdb, limited to in-frame rearrangements. These files lack a portion of the clones; in checked studies, under half of the deficit traces to unresolved V genes, and the cause of the others is not known. This sample has some 1,100,000 clones in its table, and approximately 80% of those were observed once. The ten largest clones capture more than 0.45% of the sample. The sequenced sample was memory CD4+ T cells from PBMCs. The sample's cell subset or site, from its label and the paper: CD45RA-negative fraction. These receptors were obtained from a man aged 18-30 years in good health. Some clones in this sample may be carry-over from other donors' samples.

This chain connects TRBV25-1 to TRBJ2-5; no clear D gene. Trimming removed 4 bases from V and 1 base from J, with 10 bases in between. Per the germline V gene, CDR1 is MGHDK and CDR2 is SYGVNS. CDR3 length: 14 amino acids. The CDR3 spells CASSAEVPQETQYF. CDR3 coding DNA: TGTGCCAGCAGTGCTGAGGTACCCCAAGAGACCCAGTACTTC.

In this sample, this clone turned up many times. This chain connects TRBV28 to TRBJ2-7; 11 bases are shared with TRBD1. The CDR3 length is 16 residues. Per germline, CDR1 MDHEN and CDR2 SYDVKM. The J segment lost 1 base and the V segment lost 6 bases, leaving 8 bases of the junction unmatched. The CDR3 loop is CASRARGTGGSYEQYF. CDR3 bases: TGTGCCAGCAGAGCCAGGGGGACAGGGGGGTCCTACGAGCAGTACTTC.

Only one count was recorded for this clone. The chain recombines TRBV11-2 with TRBJ2-2; D possibly corresponds to TRBD2 (5 bases). Trimming stripped 2 bases from V and 5 bases from J, with 12 bases between. Germline assignment: CDR1 SGHAT and CDR2 FQNNGV. This CDR3 has 15 amino acids. The CDR3: CASSLWLAGTGELFF. The CDR3 coding sequence is TGTGCCAGCAGCTTATGGCTAGCTGGGACCGGGGAGCTGTTTTTT.

The chain joins TRBV5-1 to TRBJ2-5; 10 nucleotides match TRBD2. Germline values: CDR1 SGHRS, CDR2 YFSETQ. The CDR3 covers 15 residues. V lost 1 base, J lost 4 bases, and 4 bases stayed unmatched. CDR3 DNA: TGCGCCAGCAGCTTGAGGGTAGCGGGAGGAGAGACCCAGTACTTC. Protein sequence: CASSLRVAGGETQYF.

This clone was detected a few times. The chain employs TRBV10-2 and TRBJ1-5; TRBD1 might be the D (6 bases). Germline V gene data show CDR1 as WSHSY and CDR2 as SAAADI. This CDR3 contains 13 residues. Trimming left V 7 bases short and J 7 bases short, with 14 bases between. CDR3 loop: CASMTGFFQPQHF. CDR3 DNA sequence: TGCGCCAGCATGACAGGATTCTTCCAGCCCCAGCATTTT.

As concerns this clone: This may come from a read error, since a much larger clone is one base off. The chain recombines TRBV7-8 with TRBJ1-2, with 9 bases matching TRBD1. Germline assignment: CDR1 SGHVS and CDR2 FQNEAQ. V was clipped by 4 bases and J by 5 bases; unmatched bases: 5. CDR3 length: 14 residues. The CDR3 sequence: CASSSGQGGYGYTF. CDR3 sequence (DNA): TGTGCCAGCAGCTCGGGACAGGGCGGGTATGGCTACACCTTC.

CDR3 protein: CASSVAMGTNTIYF. The CDR3, as DNA: TGTGCCAGCAGCGTAGCGATGGGAACGAACACCATATATTTT. The chain employs TRBV9 and TRBJ1-3; D remains unclear. Per germline, CDR1 SGDLS and CDR2 YYNGEE. The CDR3 totals 14 residues. Trimming cost V 0 bases and J 7 bases, with 11 bases left between them.

The V call is TRBV27, the J call TRBJ1-2; TRBD1 matches at 7 bases. This CDR3 contains 13 residues. CDR1 is MNHEY and CDR2 is SMNVEV in the germline V gene (reference sequence). After removal of 4 bases from V and 6 bases from J, the junction contained 5 bases not matched to a gene. CDR3 loop: CASSYHQGDGYTF. The CDR3 bases are TGTGCCAGCAGTTACCACCAGGGGGATGGCTACACCTTC.

This clone appeared a single time. The J gene is TRBJ1-5, the V gene TRBV6-5; D uncertain. Germline assignment: CDR1 MNHEY and CDR2 SVGAGI. There are 13 residues in the CDR3. V was pared by 0 bases and J by 9 bases, with 9 bases between. CDR3 sequence (DNA): TGTGCCAGCAGTTACTCCTATTTTTCGCCCCAGCATTTT. Translating it yields CASSYSYFSPQHF.

The chain is built from TRBV28 and TRBJ2-2; 10 positions match TRBD1. Germline V lookup: CDR1 MDHEN, CDR2 SYDVKM. Trimming at V came to 6 bases and at J to 4 bases, leaving 5 bases not matched to a gene. This CDR3 has 15 residues. CDR3 amino acids: CASRGQGYGTGELFF. DNA for the CDR3: TGTGCCAGCAGGGGACAGGGGTATGGCACCGGGGAGCTGTTTTTT.

The chain has TRBV5-1 and TRBJ2-2; tentatively, D is TRBD1 (6 bases). This CDR3 comprises 15 residues. The V and J ends lost 6 bases and 2 bases respectively, with 14 bases between them. CDR1 and CDR2 (germline): SGHRS, YFSETQ. The CDR3 DNA reads TGCGCCAGCAAGGTGGGGGCGTCAAACACCGGGGAGCTGTTTTTT. This codes for CASKVGASNTGELFF.

The chain links TRBV9 to TRBJ2-7, with 11 bases aligning to TRBD1. J lost 3 bases, V lost 3 bases, and 5 bases had no gene match. The CDR3 is 15 amino acids. CDR1 SGDLS and CDR2 YYNGEE come from the germline V gene. DNA for the CDR3: TGTGCCAGCAGCGCCGGGACAGGGGGTGTCTACGAGCAGTACTTC. Amino acids: CASSAGTGGVYEQYF.

J is TRBJ2-2 and V is TRBV7-2; D tentatively reads TRBD1 or TRBD2 (5 bases each). The ends were cut back, 5 bases at V and 12 bases at J, with 22 bases in the middle. The germline V gene encodes CDR1 SGHTA and CDR2 FQGNSA. The CDR3 length is 15 residues. CDR3 in amino acids: CASSKTGTTFVQLFF. Here the CDR3 DNA reads TGTGCCAGCAGCAAAACCGGGACGACTTTTGTGCAGCTGTTTTTT.

The CDR3 sequence: CARPPGRHAGELFF. CDR3 in DNA: TGTGCCAGACCGCCCGGGCGCCATGCCGGGGAGCTGTTTTTT. This chain joins TRBV27 and TRBJ2-2; D remains unclear. The CDR3 is made up of 14 amino acids. Trimming cost V 9 bases and J 6 bases, with 17 bases left between them. CDR1 and CDR2 from the germline V gene are MNHEY and SMNVEV (reference sequence).

The V and J genes are TRBV11-1 and TRBJ2-1; no reliable D call. V was cut by 2 bases and J by 7 bases, with 12 bases left in between. CDR3 length equals 14 residues. Looked up from germline, CDR1 is SGHAT and CDR2 is FQDESV (reference sequence). CDR3 in DNA: TGTGCCAGCAGCTTACTCTCGGGCGGAAATGAGCAGTTCTTC. Residues: CASSLLSGGNEQFF.

The V call is TRBV7-9, the J call TRBJ1-1, with D perhaps matching TRBD1 (6 bases). This CDR3 has 15 amino acids. The ends were cut back, 1 base at V and 4 bases at J, with 13 bases in the middle. Germline loops: CDR1 SEHNR, CDR2 FQNEAQ (reference sequence). CDR3 protein: CASSLVDGGTTEAFF. The CDR3, as DNA: TGTGCCAGCAGCTTAGTAGACGGGGGCACCACTGAAGCTTTCTTT.

As for this clone: The junction departs from the called germline gene at one end, perhaps through a read error. The rearrangement uses TRBV25-1 and TRBJ1-3; the match to TRBD1 covers 7 bases. Germline V gives CDR1 MGHDK, CDR2 SYGVNS. CDR3 length: 14 residues. The CDR3 loop reads CASSEWSGGSTIYF. The CDR3 DNA reads TGTGCCAGCAGTGAATGGTCAGGGGGAAGCACCATATATTTT.

J is TRBJ1-2 and V is TRBV7-2, with 10 bases fitting TRBD1. J gave up 3 bases and V 5 bases, and 6 bases lay outside the gene matches. Germline loops: CDR1 SGHTA, CDR2 FQGNSA. The CDR3 runs to 15 residues. As DNA, the CDR3 is TGTGCCAGCAGCCAACCCGGGACAGGGGACTATGGCTACACCTTC. It yields the protein CASSQPGTGDYGYTF.

Written as DNA, the CDR3 is TGTGCCAGCAGCCCTAGCGGGAGCCAAAACATTCAGTACTTC. Its translation: CASSPSGSQNIQYF. The J gene is TRBJ2-4, the V gene TRBV7-9; 10 bases fit TRBD2. CDR1 and CDR2 (germline): SEHNR, FQNEAQ (reference sequence). The trim removed 5 bases at V and 5 bases at J, leaving 3 bases unmatched. The CDR3 loop spans 14 amino acids.

The chain combines TRBV4-3 with TRBJ2-7, with D perhaps TRBD2 (5 bases). The germline V gene has CDR1 LGHNA and CDR2 YSLEER. The CDR3 runs 14 residues. V gave up 3 bases and J gave up 1 base, with 10 bases separating them. CDR3 in amino acids: CASSHRTGSYEQYF. The CDR3 DNA reads TGCGCCAGCAGCCACCGGACTGGGTCCTACGAGCAGTACTTC.

The table lists this clone with a few counts. The V call is TRBV4-3, the J call TRBJ1-1, with TRBD1 as a possible D gene (5 bases). Trimming removed 1 base from V and 1 base from J, with 10 bases in between. The CDR3 runs 15 residues. Per germline, CDR1 LGHNA and CDR2 YSLEER. Here the CDR3 DNA reads TGCGCCAGCAGCCAAGCAAAGACAGAGAACACTGAAGCTTTCTTT. Its protein product is CASSQAKTENTEAFF.